A single sample is the source of the 5 T cell receptor beta chains below, sequenced in a study of cytomegalovirus exposure and HLA in healthy donors. Primers included in the PCR were 60 Vbeta and 13 Jbeta primers. Clones were sequenced by immunoSEQ multiplex PCR, and TCRdb holds only the in-frame ones, with some missing. Counted here are under 200,000 clones, over 70% occurring once; the ten biggest clones make up approximately 0.47%. Sequencing was performed on PBMCs. The source of these receptors is a woman between 45 and 60 years old in good health and CMV-seronegative.

The chain couples TRBV7-9 to TRBJ2-5; D call uncertain. Trimming removed 5 bases at V and 9 bases at J, with 10 bases between. The length of the CDR3 is 11 residues. Germline V CDR1 and CDR2: SEHNR, FQNEAQ (reference sequence). The DNA for the CDR3 is TGTGCCAGCAGCCCGAACGGAGCCCAGTACTTC. As protein: CASSPNGAQYF.

The CDR3 sequence: CSPWATDTQYF. CDR3 DNA sequence: TGCAGTCCTTGGGCGACAGATACGCAGTATTTT. J is TRBJ2-3 and V is TRBV20-1; no firm D call. Trimming took 8 bases from V and 3 from J, leaving 9 bases between them. Germline CDR1 is DFQATT and CDR2 is SNEGSKA (reference sequence). The CDR3 consists of 11 residues.

The chain combines TRBV5-1 with TRBJ1-1; tentatively, D is TRBD1 (5 bases). Between the trimmed V and J ends, which lost 6 bases and 1 base, there was a span of 13 bases. The CDR3 extends over 14 amino acids. CDR1 is SGHRS, CDR2 YFSETQ, per germline. Here the CDR3 reads CASNPQGPNTEAFF. CDR3 nucleotide sequence: TGCGCCAGCAACCCCCAGGGTCCGAACACTGAAGCTTTCTTT.

The gene calls are TRBV9 and TRBJ2-3; 7 nucleotides align to TRBD2. This CDR3 is built from 14 residues. Germline CDR1 and CDR2: SGDLS and YYNGEE. V trimming: 3 bases; J trimming: 5 bases; junction bases outside the gene matches: 6. As DNA, the CDR3 is TGTGCCAGCAGCGGCCGCGGCGGGGGAGATACGCAGTATTTT. Its translation: CASSGRGGGDTQYF.

Worth noting for this clone: The same CDR3 can be traced to other DNA sequences in this sample. The genes are TRBV30 and TRBJ2-5; D not resolved. CDR1 GTSNPN and CDR2 SVGIG come from the germline V gene (reference sequence). V lost 0 bases and J lost 5, with 4 bases in between. The CDR3 length is 11 residues. For the CDR3, the DNA is TGTGCCTGGAGTGTTCTTGAGACCCAGTACTTC. Residues: CAWSVLETQYF.